This TCR beta chain was identified during a study of blood T cell repertoires in COVID-19. The wider study: The study drew acute and convalescent COVID-19 samples from the United States, Italy and Spain. T cells, B-cell-depleted T cells, or PBMCs provided the cDNA or gDNA that served as material.

The CDR3 has 15 amino acids. The V end lost 7 bases, the J end lost 10 bases, and 20 bases lay between the germline ends. Germline V gene lookup returns CDR1 MRHNA and CDR2 SNTAGT. Authors' data handling: Amplification with reference gene primers provided the estimates of nucleated cell counts. Only in-frame clones appear in the TCRdb table, and some are missing; sequencing was by immunoSEQ multiplex PCR. D and trimming were read from the DNA, whereas the V and J calls and clone size are those reported in that table. The sample yields about 98,000 clones, nearly 90% seen once. The receptor was derived from a man in his fifties with active COVID-19. The sample comprised peripheral blood. The V gene is TRBV6-4, the J gene TRBJ1-6; D ambiguous. The CDR3 DNA follows: TGTGCCAGCACCGCCGGGGAGGGCAGAGGATCACCCCTCCACTTT. Translation gives CASTAGEGRGSPLHF.